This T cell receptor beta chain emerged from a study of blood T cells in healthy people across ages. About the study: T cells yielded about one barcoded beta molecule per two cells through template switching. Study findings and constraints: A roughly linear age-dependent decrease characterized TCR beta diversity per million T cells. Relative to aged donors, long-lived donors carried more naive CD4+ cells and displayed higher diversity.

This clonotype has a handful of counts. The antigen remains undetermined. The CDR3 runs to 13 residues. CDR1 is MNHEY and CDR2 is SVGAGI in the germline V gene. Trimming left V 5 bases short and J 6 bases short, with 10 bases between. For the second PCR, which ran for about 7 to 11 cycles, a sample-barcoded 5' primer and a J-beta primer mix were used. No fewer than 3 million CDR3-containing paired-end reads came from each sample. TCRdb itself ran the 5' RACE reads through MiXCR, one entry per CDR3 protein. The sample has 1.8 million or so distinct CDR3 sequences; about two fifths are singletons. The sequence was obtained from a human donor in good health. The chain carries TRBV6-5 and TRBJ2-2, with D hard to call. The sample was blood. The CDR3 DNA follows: TGTGCCAGCAGTCGTATTAACGCCGGGGAGCTGTTTTTT. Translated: CASSRINAGELFF.